This TCR beta chain was recovered during a study of long-term antiretroviral therapy in people with HIV. The CDR3 sequence is 15 residues long. CDR1 and CDR2 from the germline V gene are MNHEY and SVGAGI. The V segment lost 7 bases and the J segment 9 bases; nucleotides outside the gene matches: 13. On this clone: Its antigen is unidentified.

Notes on the study in general: Pre-ART clonal expansion yielded clones that dominated the repertoire at all time points.

At survey level, the immunoSEQ assay was run in its v3.0 version. Libraries were prepared by immunoSEQ multiplex PCR; TCRdb keeps only in-frame clonotypes and omits some of them. The sample comprises approximately 41,000 clones, roughly 80% of which are singletons, and around 5% rests with the top ten. The clonotype originates from a man younger than 35 with HIV. The sample was unsorted PBMCs, taken 1.5 years after starting antiretroviral therapy. The rearrangement links TRBV6-5 to TRBJ2-4; 9 positions match TRBD1. The CDR3 loop reads CASKPNRGPSSIQYF. CDR3 nucleotide sequence: TGTGCCAGCAAACCCAACAGGGGGCCCTCGTCCATTCAGTACTTC.